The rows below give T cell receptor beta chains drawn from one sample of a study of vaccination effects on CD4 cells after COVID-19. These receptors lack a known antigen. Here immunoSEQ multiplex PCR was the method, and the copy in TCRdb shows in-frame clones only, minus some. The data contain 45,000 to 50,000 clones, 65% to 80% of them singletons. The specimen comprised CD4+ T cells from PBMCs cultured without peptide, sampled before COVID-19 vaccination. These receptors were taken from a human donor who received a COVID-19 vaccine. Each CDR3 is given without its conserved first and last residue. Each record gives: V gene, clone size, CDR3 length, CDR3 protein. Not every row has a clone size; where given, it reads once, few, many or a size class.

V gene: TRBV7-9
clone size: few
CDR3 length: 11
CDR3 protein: ASSLDFPDTQY

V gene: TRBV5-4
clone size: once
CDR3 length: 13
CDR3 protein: ASSFDSGRVEEQY

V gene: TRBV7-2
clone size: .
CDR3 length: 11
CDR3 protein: ASSPDGNTEAF

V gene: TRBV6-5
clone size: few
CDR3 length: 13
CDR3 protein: ASSSPGTGAREQY

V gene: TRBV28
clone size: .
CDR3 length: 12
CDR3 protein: ASSFAGGFYEQY

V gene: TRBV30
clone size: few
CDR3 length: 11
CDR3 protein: AWSVQAGTRYT

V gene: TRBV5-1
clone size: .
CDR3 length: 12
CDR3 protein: ASSLSQWSTEAF

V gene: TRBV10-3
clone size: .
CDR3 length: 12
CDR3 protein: AISEGLEGNEQF

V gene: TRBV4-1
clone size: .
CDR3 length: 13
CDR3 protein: ASSQAGTSRDTQY

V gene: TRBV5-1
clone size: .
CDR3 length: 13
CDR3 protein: ASSLAQGGPETQY

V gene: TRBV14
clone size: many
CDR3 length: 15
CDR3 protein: ASSQLAGDPKQETQY

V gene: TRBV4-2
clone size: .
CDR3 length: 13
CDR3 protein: ASSQELAGGDTQY

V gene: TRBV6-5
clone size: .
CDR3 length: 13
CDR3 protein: ASRTGQGVNQPQH

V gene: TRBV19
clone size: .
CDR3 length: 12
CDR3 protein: ASSLMGEGYEQY

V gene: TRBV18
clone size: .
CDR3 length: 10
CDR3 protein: ASSPGTDTQY

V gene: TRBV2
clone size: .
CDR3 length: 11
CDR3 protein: ASSRTGLGEQY

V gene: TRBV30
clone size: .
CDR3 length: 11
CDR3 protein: AWSPDRGTEAF

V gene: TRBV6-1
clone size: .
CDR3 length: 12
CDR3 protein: ASSEASGTAQGY

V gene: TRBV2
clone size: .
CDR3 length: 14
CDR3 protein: ASRRLAGGFANEQF

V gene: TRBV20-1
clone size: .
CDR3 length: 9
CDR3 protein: SARVGNTIY

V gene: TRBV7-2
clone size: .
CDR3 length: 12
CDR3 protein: ASSLVEGASEQY

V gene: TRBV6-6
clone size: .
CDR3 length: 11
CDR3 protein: ASSYSTQVTQY

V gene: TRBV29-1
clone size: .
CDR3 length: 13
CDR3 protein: SVEATGIGGDTQY

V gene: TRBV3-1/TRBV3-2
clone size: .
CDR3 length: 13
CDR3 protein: ASSQVLDPYDGYT

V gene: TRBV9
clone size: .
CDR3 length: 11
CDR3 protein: ASSVFPNEKLF

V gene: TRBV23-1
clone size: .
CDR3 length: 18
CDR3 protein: ASAHPESRGRVSKCYGYT

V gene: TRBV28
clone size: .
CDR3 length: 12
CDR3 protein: ASHRGVGGYGYT

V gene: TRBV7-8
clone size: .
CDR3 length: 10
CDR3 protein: ASSLGRGEAF

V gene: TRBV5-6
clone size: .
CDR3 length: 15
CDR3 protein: ASSSYRTGYSGNTIY

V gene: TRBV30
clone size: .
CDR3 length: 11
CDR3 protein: AWSIGSGNTIY

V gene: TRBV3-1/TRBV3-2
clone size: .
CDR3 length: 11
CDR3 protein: ASSLRSGDGYT

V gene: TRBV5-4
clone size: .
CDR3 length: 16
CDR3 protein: ASSLLTSGGARTDTQY